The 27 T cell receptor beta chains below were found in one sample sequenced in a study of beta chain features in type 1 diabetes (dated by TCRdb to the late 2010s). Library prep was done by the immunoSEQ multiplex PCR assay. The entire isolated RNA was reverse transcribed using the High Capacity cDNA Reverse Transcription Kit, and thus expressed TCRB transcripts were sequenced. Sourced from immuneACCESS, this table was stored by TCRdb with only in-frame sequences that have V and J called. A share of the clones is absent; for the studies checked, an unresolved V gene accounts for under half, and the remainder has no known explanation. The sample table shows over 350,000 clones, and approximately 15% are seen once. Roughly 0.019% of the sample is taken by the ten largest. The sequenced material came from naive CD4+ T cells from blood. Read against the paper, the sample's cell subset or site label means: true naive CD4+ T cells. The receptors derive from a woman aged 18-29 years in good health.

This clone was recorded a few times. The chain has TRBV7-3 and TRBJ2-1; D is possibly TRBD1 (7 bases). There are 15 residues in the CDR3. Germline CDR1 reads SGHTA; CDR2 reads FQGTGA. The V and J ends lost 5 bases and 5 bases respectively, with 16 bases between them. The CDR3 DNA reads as TGTGCCAGCAGCAAAGGGGGGACAGCAAACAATGAGCAGTTCTTC. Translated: CASSKGGTANNEQFF.

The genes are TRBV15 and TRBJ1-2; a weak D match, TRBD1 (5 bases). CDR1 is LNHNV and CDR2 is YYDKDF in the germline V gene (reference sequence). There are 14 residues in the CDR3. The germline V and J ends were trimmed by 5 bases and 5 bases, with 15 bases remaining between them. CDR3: CATSVRRGGYGYTF. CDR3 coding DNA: TGTGCCACCAGCGTTCGGAGGGGAGGATATGGCTACACCTTC.

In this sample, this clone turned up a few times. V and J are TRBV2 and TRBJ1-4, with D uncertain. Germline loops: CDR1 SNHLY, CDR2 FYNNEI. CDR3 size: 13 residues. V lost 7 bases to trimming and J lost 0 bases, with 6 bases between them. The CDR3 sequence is CASNRATNEKLFF. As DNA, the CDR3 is TGTGCCAGCAACAGAGCAACTAATGAAAAACTGTTTTTT.

The CDR3 DNA is TGTGCCAGCAGCTCGGCGGAGGGCACAGATACGCAGTATTTT. It codes for CASSSAEGTDTQYF. The chain joins TRBV5-4 to TRBJ2-3, with a possible D match to TRBD2 (5 bases). Germline V gene sequence: CDR1 SGHNT, CDR2 YYREEE (reference sequence). This CDR3 is 14 amino acids long. V was shortened by 3 bases and J by 1 base, with 9 bases between the two germline ends.

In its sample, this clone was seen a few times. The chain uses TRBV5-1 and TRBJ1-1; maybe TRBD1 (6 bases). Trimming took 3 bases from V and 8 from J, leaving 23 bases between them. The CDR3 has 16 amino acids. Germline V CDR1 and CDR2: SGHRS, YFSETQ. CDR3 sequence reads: CASSSPPTGRGTEAFF. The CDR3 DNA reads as TGCGCCAGCAGCTCCCCCCCGACAGGCCGAGGAACGGAAGCTTTCTTT.

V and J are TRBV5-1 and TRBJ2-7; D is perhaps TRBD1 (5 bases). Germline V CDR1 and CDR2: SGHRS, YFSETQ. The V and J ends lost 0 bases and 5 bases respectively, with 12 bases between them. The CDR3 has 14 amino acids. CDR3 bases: TGCGCCAGCAGCTTGGAGGGCGTAGGGGACGAGCAGTACTTC. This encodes CASSLEGVGDEQYF.

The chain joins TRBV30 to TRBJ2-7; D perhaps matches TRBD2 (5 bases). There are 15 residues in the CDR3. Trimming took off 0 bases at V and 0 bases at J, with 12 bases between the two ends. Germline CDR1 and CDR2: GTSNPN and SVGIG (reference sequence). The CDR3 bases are TGTGCCTGGAGTGTCGGGCTAGGGAGCTCCTACGAGCAGTACTTC. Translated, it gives CAWSVGLGSSYEQYF.

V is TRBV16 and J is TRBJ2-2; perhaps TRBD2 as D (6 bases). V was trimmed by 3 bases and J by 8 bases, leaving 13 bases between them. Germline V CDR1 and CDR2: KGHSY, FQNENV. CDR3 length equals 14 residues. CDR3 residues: CASSHFAGTGELFF. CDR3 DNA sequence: TGTGCCAGCAGCCATTTTGCGGGGACGGGGGAGCTGTTTTTT.

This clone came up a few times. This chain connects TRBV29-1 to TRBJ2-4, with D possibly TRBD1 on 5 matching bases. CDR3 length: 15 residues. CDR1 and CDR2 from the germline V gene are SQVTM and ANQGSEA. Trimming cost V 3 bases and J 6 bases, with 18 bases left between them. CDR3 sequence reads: CSVELPQGNGNIQYF. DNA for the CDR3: TGCAGCGTTGAGTTACCTCAGGGTAACGGAAACATTCAGTACTTC.

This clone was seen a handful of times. CDR3 coding DNA: TGTGCCAGCAGTACCGGACAGGGACGAAACATTCAGTACTTC. It yields the protein CASSTGQGRNIQYF. The chain couples TRBV6-6 to TRBJ2-4; 8 bases align to TRBD1. The CDR3 extends over 14 amino acids. Germline V lookup: CDR1 MNHNY, CDR2 SVGAGI (reference sequence). V lost 5 bases, J lost 6 bases, and 6 bases stayed unmatched.

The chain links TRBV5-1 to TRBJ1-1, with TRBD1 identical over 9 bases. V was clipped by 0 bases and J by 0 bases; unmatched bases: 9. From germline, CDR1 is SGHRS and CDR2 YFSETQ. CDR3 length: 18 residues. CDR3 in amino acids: CASSLASVTGGVNTEAFF. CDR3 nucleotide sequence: TGCGCCAGCAGCTTGGCCTCGGTGACAGGGGGTGTGAACACTGAAGCTTTCTTT.

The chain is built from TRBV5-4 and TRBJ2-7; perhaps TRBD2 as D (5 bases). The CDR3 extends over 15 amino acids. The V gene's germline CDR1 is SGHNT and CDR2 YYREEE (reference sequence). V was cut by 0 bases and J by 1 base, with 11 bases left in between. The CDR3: CASSLAPTRSYEQYF. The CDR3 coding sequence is TGTGCCAGCAGCTTGGCTCCCACTAGATCCTACGAGCAGTACTTC.

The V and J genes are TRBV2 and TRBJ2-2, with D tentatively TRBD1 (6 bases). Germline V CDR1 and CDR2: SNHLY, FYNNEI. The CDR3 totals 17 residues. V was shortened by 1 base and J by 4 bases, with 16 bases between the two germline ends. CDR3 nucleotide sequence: TGTGCCAGCAGTGAAGGAGAGACGGGACATGGCACCGGGGAGCTGTTTTTT. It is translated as CASSEGETGHGTGELFF.

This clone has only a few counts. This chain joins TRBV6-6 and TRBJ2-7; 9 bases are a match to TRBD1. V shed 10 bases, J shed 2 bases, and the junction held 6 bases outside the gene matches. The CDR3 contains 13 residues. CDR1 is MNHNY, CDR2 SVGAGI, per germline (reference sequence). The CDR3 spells CATRGQGTYEQYF. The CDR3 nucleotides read TGTGCCACCCGGGGACAGGGTACCTACGAGCAGTACTTC.

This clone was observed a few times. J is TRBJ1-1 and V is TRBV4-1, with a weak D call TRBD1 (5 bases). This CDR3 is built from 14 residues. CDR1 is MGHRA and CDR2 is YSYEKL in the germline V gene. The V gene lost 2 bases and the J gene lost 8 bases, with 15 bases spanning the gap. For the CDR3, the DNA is TGCGCCAGCAGCCAACCCGGCTCGCGGGGCGAAGCTTTCTTT. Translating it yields CASSQPGSRGEAFF.

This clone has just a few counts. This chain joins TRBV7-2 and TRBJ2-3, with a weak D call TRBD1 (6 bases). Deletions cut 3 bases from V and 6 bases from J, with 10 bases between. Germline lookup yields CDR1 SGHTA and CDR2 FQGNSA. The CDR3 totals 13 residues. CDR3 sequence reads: CASSLGTLDTQYF. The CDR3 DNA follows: TGTGCCAGCAGCTTGGGGACATTGGATACGCAGTATTTT.

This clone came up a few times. CDR3 coding DNA: TGTGCCAGCAGCCCCGGACAGGGGATCGATCAGCCCCAGCATTTT. Amino acids: CASSPGQGIDQPQHF. The V gene is TRBV7-2, the J gene TRBJ1-5, with 9 bases aligning to TRBD1. Germline loops: CDR1 SGHTA, CDR2 FQGNSA. This CDR3 has 15 amino acids. The trim removed 5 bases at V and 5 bases at J, leaving 7 bases unmatched.

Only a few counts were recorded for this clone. The CDR3 bases are TGTGCCAGCAGTTCCCTAGGTGGGCAGTACTTC. Amino acids: CASSSLGGQYF. V usage is TRBV28 and J usage is TRBJ2-7; D is uncertain. Trimming stripped 4 bases from V and 9 bases from J, with 10 bases between. From germline, CDR1 is MDHEN and CDR2 SYDVKM. The CDR3 loop spans 11 amino acids.

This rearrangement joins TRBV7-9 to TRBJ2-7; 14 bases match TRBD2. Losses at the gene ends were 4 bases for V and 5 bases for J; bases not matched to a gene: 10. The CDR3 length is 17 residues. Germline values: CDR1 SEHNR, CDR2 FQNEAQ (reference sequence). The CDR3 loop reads CASSSRLAGGLSHEQYF. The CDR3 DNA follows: TGTGCCAGCAGCTCCCGACTAGCGGGAGGGCTGAGCCACGAGCAGTACTTC.

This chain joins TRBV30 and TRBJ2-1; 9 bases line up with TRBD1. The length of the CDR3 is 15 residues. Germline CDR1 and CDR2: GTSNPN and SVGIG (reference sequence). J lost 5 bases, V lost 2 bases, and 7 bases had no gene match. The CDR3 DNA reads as TGTGCCTGGAGTCACGGGACAGGGTCCAACAATGAGCAGTTCTTC. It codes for CAWSHGTGSNNEQFF.

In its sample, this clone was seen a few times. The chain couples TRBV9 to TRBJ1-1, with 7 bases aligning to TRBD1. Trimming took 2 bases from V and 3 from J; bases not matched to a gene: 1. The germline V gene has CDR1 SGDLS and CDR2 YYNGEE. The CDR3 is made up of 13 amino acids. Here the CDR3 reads CASSVDRDTEAFF. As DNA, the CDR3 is TGTGCCAGCAGCGTCGACAGGGACACTGAAGCTTTCTTT.

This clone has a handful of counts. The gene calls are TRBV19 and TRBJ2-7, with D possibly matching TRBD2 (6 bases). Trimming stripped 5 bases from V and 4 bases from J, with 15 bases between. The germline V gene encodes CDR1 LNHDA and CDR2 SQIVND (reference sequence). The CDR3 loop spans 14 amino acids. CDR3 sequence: CASSPRDQAYEQYF. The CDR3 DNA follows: TGTGCCAGTAGTCCGCGGGACCAAGCATACGAGCAGTACTTC.

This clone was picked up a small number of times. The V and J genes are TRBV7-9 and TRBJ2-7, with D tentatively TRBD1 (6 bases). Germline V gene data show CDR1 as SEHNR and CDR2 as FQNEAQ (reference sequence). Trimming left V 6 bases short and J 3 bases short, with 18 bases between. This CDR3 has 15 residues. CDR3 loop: CASSYYRESNYEQYF. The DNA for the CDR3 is TGTGCCAGCAGTTACTACAGGGAATCGAACTACGAGCAGTACTTC.

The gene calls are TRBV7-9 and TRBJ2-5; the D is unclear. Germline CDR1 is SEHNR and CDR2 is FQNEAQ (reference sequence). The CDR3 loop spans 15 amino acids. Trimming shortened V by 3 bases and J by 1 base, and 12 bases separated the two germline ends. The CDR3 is CASSFGWSGQETQYF. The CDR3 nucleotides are TGTGCCAGCAGCTTCGGATGGTCGGGCCAAGAGACCCAGTACTTC.

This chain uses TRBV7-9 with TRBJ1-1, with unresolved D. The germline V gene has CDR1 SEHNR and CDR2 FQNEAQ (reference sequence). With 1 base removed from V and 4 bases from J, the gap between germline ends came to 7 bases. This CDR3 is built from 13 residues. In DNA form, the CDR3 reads TGTGCCAGCAGCTTAGGCCTAGTCACTGAAGCTTTCTTT. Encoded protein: CASSLGLVTEAFF.

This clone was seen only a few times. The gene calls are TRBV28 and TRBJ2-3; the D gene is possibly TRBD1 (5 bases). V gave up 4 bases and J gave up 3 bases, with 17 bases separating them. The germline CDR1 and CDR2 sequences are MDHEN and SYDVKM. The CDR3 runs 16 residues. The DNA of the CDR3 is TGTGCCAGCAGTTCCCAACCAGGGTCGAGGACAGATACGCAGTATTTT. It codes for CASSSQPGSRTDTQYF.

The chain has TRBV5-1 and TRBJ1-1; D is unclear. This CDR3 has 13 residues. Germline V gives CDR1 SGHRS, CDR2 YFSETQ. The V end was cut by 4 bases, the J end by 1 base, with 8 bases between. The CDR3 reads CASSKPSNTEAFF. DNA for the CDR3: TGCGCCAGCAGCAAGCCGTCGAACACTGAAGCTTTCTTT.